This entry lists 17 T cell receptor beta chains sequenced from one sample in a study of control samples from healthy donors and cancer patients. TCRdb's table, derived via immunoSEQ multiplex PCR, lists solely in-frame clones and lacks some. The data hold 20,000 to 25,000 clones, with more than 80% observed a single time. The specimen was PBMCs. The receptors come from a man between 60 and 75 years old with head and neck cancer.

The rearrangement joins TRBV7-3 to TRBJ2-5; 8 nucleotides align to TRBD2. With V trimmed by 6 bases and J by 4 bases, 7 bases remained unmatched. In germline, CDR1 is SGHTA, CDR2 FQGTGA. The CDR3 is made up of 14 amino acids. The CDR3 region has the DNA TGTGCCAGCAGTCAGTCCACTAGCGGAGAGACCCAGTACTTC. As protein: CASSQSTSGETQYF.

The V and J genes are TRBV5-1 and TRBJ1-4, with a tentative D call TRBD1 (6 bases). CDR1 is SGHRS, CDR2 YFSETQ, per germline. The ends were cut back, 2 bases at V and 8 bases at J, with 16 bases in the middle. The CDR3 is 15 residues long. The CDR3 nucleotides are TGCGCCAGCAGCTTTTCCGGGACACCGGGAGAAAAACTGTTTTTT. It encodes CASSFSGTPGEKLFF.

This rearrangement joins TRBV6-5 to TRBJ1-2; no clear D gene. The CDR3 has 13 residues. Germline V gives CDR1 MNHEY, CDR2 SVGAGI. V shed 4 bases and J shed 4 bases, with 10 bases lying between them. CDR3 in amino acids: CASSLRPGYGYTF. The CDR3 bases are TGTGCCAGCAGTTTACGGCCGGGCTATGGCTACACCTTC.

This clone has just one count. V usage is TRBV7-9 and J usage is TRBJ1-2; D call uncertain. V was clipped by 7 bases and J by 3 bases, with 9 bases between them. CDR3 length: 12 residues. The germline CDR1 and CDR2 sequences are SEHNR and FQNEAQ (reference sequence). CDR3 loop: CASTGGDYGYTF. CDR3 sequence (DNA): TGTGCCAGCACTGGAGGCGACTATGGCTACACCTTC.

J is TRBJ2-1 and V is TRBV5-1; 7 nucleotides agree with TRBD2. This CDR3 has 13 amino acids. V was pared by 3 bases and J by 5 bases, with 2 bases of the junction left unmatched. CDR1 and CDR2 (germline): SGHRS, YFSETQ. CDR3 sequence (DNA): TGCGCCAGCAGCTGGGACTATAACAATGAGCAGTTCTTC. It translates to CASSWDYNNEQFF.

The V and J genes are TRBV29-1 and TRBJ1-2; D is uncertain. V dropped 0 bases and J dropped 4 bases, with 6 bases sitting between them. Germline V gene lookup returns CDR1 SQVTM and CDR2 ANQGSEA. The CDR3 is 12 amino acids. CDR3 sequence: CSVEESAYGYTF. The CDR3 region has the DNA TGCAGCGTTGAAGAATCAGCCTATGGCTACACCTTC.

The count of this clone is one. V gene TRBV5-1 combines with J gene TRBJ2-3, with D maybe TRBD2 (6 bases). The CDR3 runs to 16 residues. Trimming removed 1 base at V and 2 bases at J, with 14 bases between. Germline CDR1 SGHRS, CDR2 YFSETQ. CDR3 DNA sequence: TGCGCCAGCAGCTTGTATGGGGGGACGAACACAGATACGCAGTATTTT. Translated: CASSLYGGTNTDTQYF.

This chain links TRBV15 with TRBJ1-5; weak D call: TRBD1 (5 bases). Between the trimmed V and J ends, which lost 4 bases and 5 bases, there was a span of 18 bases. Germline V gene lookup returns CDR1 LNHNV and CDR2 YYDKDF (reference sequence). The CDR3 is made up of 16 amino acids. CDR3 protein: CATSKGLDTVHQPQHF. CDR3 coding DNA: TGTGCCACCAGCAAAGGGCTGGACACGGTGCATCAGCCCCAGCATTTT.

V gene TRBV7-3 combines with J gene TRBJ2-2, with 10 bases that match TRBD1. CDR3 size: 15 residues. CDR1 and CDR2 from the germline V gene are SGHTA and FQGTGA. Trimming at V came to 5 bases and at J to 4 bases, leaving 4 bases not matched to a gene. As DNA, the CDR3 is TGTGCCAGCAGCCGTGGACAGGGGGGCACCGGGGAGCTGTTTTTT. This translates into CASSRGQGGTGELFF.

V gene TRBV20-1 combines with J gene TRBJ1-1; D gene unclear. The V end was cut by 3 bases, the J end by 0 bases, with 2 bases between. CDR3 size: 11 residues. CDR1 and CDR2 (germline): DFQATT, SNEGSKA (reference sequence). The chain's CDR3 is CSARLNTEAFF. CDR3 nucleotide sequence: TGCAGTGCTAGGCTGAACACTGAAGCTTTCTTT.

The CDR3 sequence: CASSAHGRGNGYTF. The DNA of the CDR3 is TGTGCCAGTAGTGCCCATGGGAGGGGGAATGGCTACACCTTC. The rearrangement joins TRBV19 to TRBJ1-2; perhaps TRBD1 as D (6 bases). V was trimmed by 5 bases and J by 6 bases, leaving 16 bases between them. The CDR3 consists of 14 residues. The germline CDR1 and CDR2 sequences are LNHDA and SQIVND (reference sequence).

This clone qualifies as medium-sized. The rearrangement uses TRBV19 and TRBJ1-5, with D possibly being TRBD1 (5 bases). Trimming left V 6 bases short and J 7 bases short, with 13 bases between. The length of the CDR3 is 13 residues. Germline V CDR1 and CDR2: LNHDA, SQIVND (reference sequence). The chain's CDR3 is CASSLSGEQPQHF. CDR3 nucleotide sequence: TGTGCCAGTAGCCTATCGGGGGAGCAGCCCCAGCATTTT.

Comments on this clone: One end of the junction is discordant with germline, which a read error may explain. The chain combines TRBV7-7 with TRBJ1-6; D call uncertain. The CDR3 has 14 amino acids. Looked up from germline, CDR1 is SSHAT and CDR2 is FNYEAQ (reference sequence). The CDR3 region is CASSSGSGGSPLHF. The CDR3 DNA reads TGTGCTAGCAGCTCTGGGTCAGGTGGCTCACCCCTCCACTTT. Looking up the rest from reference TRBV7-7 and TRBJ1-6 gives the full variable domain: GAGVSQSPRYKVTKRGQDVTLRCDPISSHATLYWYQQALGQGPEFLTYFNYEAQPDKSGLPSDRFSAERPEGSISTLTIQRTEQRDSAMYRCASSSGSGGSPLHFGNGTRLTVT.

The J gene is TRBJ2-3, the V gene TRBV30; D is perhaps TRBD2 (6 bases). The V and J ends lost 1 base and 4 bases respectively, with 12 bases between them. CDR3 length: 14 amino acids. The germline V gene encodes CDR1 GTSNPN and CDR2 SVGIG (reference sequence). The CDR3 reads CAWSGIAAADTQYF. The CDR3 DNA sequence: TGTGCCTGGAGTGGGATAGCGGCCGCAGATACGCAGTATTTT.

The chain has TRBV6-6 and TRBJ2-2; D is possibly TRBD2 (5 bases). V was cut by 6 bases and J by 4 bases, with 12 bases left in between. This CDR3 is 14 amino acids long. Germline CDR1 is MNHNY and CDR2 is SVGAGI (reference sequence). CDR3 nucleotides: TGTGCCAGCAGGTTCGGACTCGTCACCGGGGAGCTGTTTTTT. Translated, it gives CASRFGLVTGELFF.

The CDR3 sequence: CASSLPSGLTDTQYF. The CDR3 bases are TGTGCCAGCAGTTTACCTAGCGGGCTCACAGATACGCAGTATTTT. The genes are TRBV28 and TRBJ2-3; 8 bases are shared with TRBD2. Germline lookup yields CDR1 MDHEN and CDR2 SYDVKM. V lost 2 bases, J lost 2 bases, and 3 bases stayed unmatched. The CDR3 covers 15 residues.

The chain employs TRBV27 and TRBJ2-3; TRBD2 might be the D (6 bases). In germline, CDR1 is MNHEY, CDR2 SMNVEV (reference sequence). The CDR3 consists of 15 residues. Between the trimmed V and J ends, which lost 3 bases and 6 bases, there was a span of 16 bases. The CDR3 DNA follows: TGTGCCAGCAGTTTTGGAGCGGGCGGTTCCGATACGCAGTATTTT. As protein: CASSFGAGGSDTQYF.